This TCR beta chain stems from a study of T-cell memory formation after mild COVID-19. MiXCR, run by TCRdb on the 5' RACE reads, gives a single entry per CDR3 protein. The profile shows approximately 300,000 distinct CDR3 sequences, roughly 8.2% of them singletons. In this sample, this clonotype turned up a few times. Germline V gives CDR1 SGHRS, CDR2 YFSETQ. This CDR3 has 13 amino acids. V lost 3 bases and J 7 bases, leaving 10 bases between the germline ends. The receptor's source is a man between 18 and 29 years old who had mild COVID-19 (a few samples of this study predate the infection). Cell type and time point are not known. Sequenced input: PBMCs or a T cell subset sorted from them (not recorded which). V gene TRBV5-1 combines with J gene TRBJ2-2, with D perhaps assigned TRBD1 or TRBD2 (5 bases each). CDR3 in amino acids: CASSYRGDGELFF. As DNA, the CDR3 is TGCGCCAGCAGCTATCGAGGGGACGGGGAGCTGTTTTTT. The full variable domain, its missing parts supplied by reference TRBV5-1 and TRBJ2-2, is KAGVTQTPRYLIKTRGQQVTLSCSPISGHRSVSWYQQTPGQGLQFLFEYFSETQRNKGNFPGRFSGRQFSNSRSEMNVSTLELGDSALYLCASSYRGDGELFFGEGSRLTVL.